These 22 T cell receptor beta chains were sequenced from one sample in a study of cytomegalovirus exposure and HLA in healthy donors. The PCR made use of 60 Vbeta and 13 Jbeta primers. Repertoires were generated with immunoSEQ multiplex PCR, while TCRdb's copy carries only in-frame clones and drops some. The sample has about 90,000 clones; around 78% are singletons. The sample comprised PBMCs. These receptors were collected from a middle-aged woman in good health and CMV-seropositive.

CDR3 loop: CASSIRGLDNEQFF. CDR3 in DNA: TGTGCCAGTAGTATCAGGGGGCTCGACAATGAGCAGTTCTTC. The chain combines TRBV19 with TRBJ2-1, with 8 bases identical to TRBD1. The V gene end was trimmed by 3 bases and the J gene end by 5 bases; junction bases not matched to a gene: 3. Germline V lookup: CDR1 LNHDA, CDR2 SQIVND (reference sequence). The CDR3 covers 14 residues.

The chain couples TRBV18 to TRBJ2-7; D is undetermined. The CDR3 is made up of 14 amino acids. V was clipped by 0 bases and J by 0 bases, with 6 bases between them. Germline values: CDR1 KGHSH, CDR2 LQKENI. For the CDR3, the DNA is TGTGCCAGCTCACCACCCTCGAGCTCCTACGAGCAGTACTTC. Its protein is CASSPPSSSYEQYF.

V and J are TRBV27 and TRBJ1-1, with 7 bases fitting TRBD1. Germline V gives CDR1 MNHEY, CDR2 SMNVEV (reference sequence). Trimming removed 5 bases from V and 6 bases from J; junction bases left unmatched: 6. This CDR3 contains 13 residues. The CDR3 region is CASSTAGTAEAFF. CDR3 in DNA: TGTGCCAGCAGTACAGCCGGGACAGCTGAAGCTTTCTTT.

The chain joins TRBV7-8 to TRBJ2-7, with D perhaps matching TRBD1 (6 bases). Germline V gives CDR1 SGHVS, CDR2 FQNEAQ. V was pared by 2 bases and J by 2 bases, with 10 bases between. The length of the CDR3 is 14 residues. The CDR3 coding sequence is TGTGCCAGCAGCTTATCGGACAGCGCCTACGAGCAGTACTTC. Translated: CASSLSDSAYEQYF. The whole variable domain, remainder taken from reference TRBV7-8 and TRBJ2-7, is GAGVSQSPRYKVAKRGQDVALRCDPISGHVSLFWYQQALGQGPEFLTYFQNEAQLDKSGLPSDRFFAERPEGSVSTLKIQRTQQEDSAVYLCASSLSDSAYEQYFGPGTRLTVT.

J is TRBJ2-1 and V is TRBV9; no reliable D call. The CDR3 is made up of 12 amino acids. The germline V and J ends were trimmed by 0 bases and 6 bases, with 4 bases remaining between them. The germline V gene has CDR1 SGDLS and CDR2 YYNGEE. CDR3 coding DNA: TGTGCCAGCAGCGTAGTGGCCAATGAGCAGTTCTTC. It yields the protein CASSVVANEQFF.

The chain links TRBV9 to TRBJ2-3, with D possibly matching TRBD2 (6 bases). There are 15 residues in the CDR3. In germline, CDR1 is SGDLS, CDR2 YYNGEE. V lost 2 bases to trimming and J lost 4 bases, with 14 bases between them. The CDR3 region is CASSVLATPPDTQYF. The CDR3 DNA reads TGTGCCAGCAGCGTTCTAGCGACCCCCCCAGATACGCAGTATTTT.

The chain employs TRBV7-2 and TRBJ2-1; no reliable D call. Germline CDR1 is SGHTA and CDR2 is FQGNSA. The CDR3 loop spans 13 amino acids. The V end lost 1 base, the J end lost 9 bases, and 10 bases lay between the germline ends. The CDR3 protein is CASSLVAASEQFF. DNA of the CDR3: TGTGCCAGCAGCTTAGTCGCGGCGAGTGAGCAGTTCTTC.

Concerning this clone itself: In the same sample, other DNA sequences code for this CDR3. V is TRBV6-1 and J is TRBJ1-5; 9 bases are shared with TRBD1. Germline CDR1 and CDR2: MNHNS and SASEGT. This CDR3 comprises 17 residues. The junction had 14 bases not matched to a gene; V was cut back by 5 bases and J by 6 bases. This CDR3 is CASSKGPGTGKGQPQHF. The CDR3 bases are TGTGCCAGCAGTAAAGGTCCCGGGACAGGGAAAGGTCAGCCCCAGCATTTT.

The V and J genes are TRBV7-9 and TRBJ2-7, with D perhaps matching TRBD1 (5 bases). The germline V gene encodes CDR1 SEHNR and CDR2 FQNEAQ (reference sequence). V was cut by 3 bases and J by 5 bases, with 11 bases left in between. The CDR3 spans 13 residues. As DNA, the CDR3 is TGTGCCAGCAGCTTTACAGGAAAGAACGAGCAGTACTTC. Encoded protein: CASSFTGKNEQYF.

The V gene is TRBV11-2, the J gene TRBJ2-3, with 10 bases matching TRBD2. The CDR3 is 16 residues long. Losses at the gene ends were 3 bases for V and 6 bases for J; bases not matched to a gene: 9. Germline V CDR1 and CDR2: SGHAT, FQNNGV. CDR3 nucleotides: TGTGCCAGCAGCTTTCGGCTAGCGGGAGATGCGGATACGCAGTATTTT. It translates to CASSFRLAGDADTQYF.

This clone was picked up a small number of times. The J gene is TRBJ1-5, the V gene TRBV21-1. TRBV21-1 is classified as a pseudogene. This CDR3 is built from 13 residues. The CDR3 coding sequence is TGTGCCAGCAAATTTGGGAGTAATCAGCCCCAGCATTTT. Translation gives CASKFGSNQPQHF.

The chain couples TRBV5-4 to TRBJ1-2; weak D call: TRBD1 (6 bases). Germline V gives CDR1 SGHNT, CDR2 YYREEE (reference sequence). The length of the CDR3 is 14 residues. Trimming removed 2 bases at V and 8 bases at J, with 16 bases between. The CDR3 DNA is TGTGCCAGCAGCTTAGGGGGATCGGCAGGGGGCTACACCTTC. It encodes CASSLGGSAGGYTF.

The genes are TRBV7-2 and TRBJ2-7; 7 bases are a match to TRBD1. CDR1 is SGHTA and CDR2 is FQGNSA in the germline V gene. This CDR3 is 14 amino acids long. Trimming at V came to 6 bases and at J to 8 bases, leaving 13 bases not matched to a gene. The CDR3, as DNA: TGTGCCAGCAGGCTGCGACAGGGAACTACGAAGCAGTACTTC. Translation: CASRLRQGTTKQYF.

CDR3 residues: CASSQGTGPSGEQYF. Here the CDR3 DNA reads TGCGCCAGCAGCCAGGGGACAGGGCCTTCTGGCGAGCAGTACTTC. The V and J genes are TRBV4-3 and TRBJ2-7, with TRBD1 matching 9 bases. Losses at the gene ends were 3 bases for V and 6 bases for J; bases not matched to a gene: 9. Germline V gene sequence: CDR1 LGHNA, CDR2 YSLEER. There are 15 residues in the CDR3.

This clone was detected only a few times. The chain is built from TRBV6-1 and TRBJ2-7; D is unresolved. Trimming took off 8 bases at V and 0 bases at J, with 11 bases between the two ends. Germline CDR1 MNHNS, CDR2 SASEGT. This CDR3 region has 13 residues. DNA of the CDR3: TGTGCCAGCCTCCTGTCCAGCTCCTACGAGCAGTACTTC. Its translation is CASLLSSSYEQYF.

This chain connects TRBV15 to TRBJ1-3, with D unresolved. CDR1 is LNHNV and CDR2 is YYDKDF in the germline V gene (reference sequence). This CDR3 comprises 16 residues. Trimming left V 0 bases short and J 0 bases short, with 9 bases between. CDR3 amino acids: CATSREGRISGNTIYF. The CDR3 DNA reads TGTGCCACCAGCAGAGAGGGCAGAATCTCTGGAAACACCATATATTTT.

This clone was counted between two and nine times. The chain couples TRBV4-1 to TRBJ2-1; 9 bases line up with TRBD2. Per the germline V gene, CDR1 is MGHRA and CDR2 is YSYEKL. The J segment lost 4 bases and the V segment lost 4 bases, leaving 14 bases of the junction unmatched. This CDR3 is built from 18 residues. CDR3 protein: CASSLITARTSEYNEQFF. The CDR3 DNA follows: TGCGCCAGCAGCCTAATAACAGCGCGGACTAGCGAGTACAATGAGCAGTTCTTC.

This chain uses TRBV7-9 with TRBJ2-5, with D perhaps TRBD2 (6 bases). V shed 8 bases and J shed 4 bases, with 14 bases lying between them. In germline, CDR1 is SEHNR, CDR2 FQNEAQ (reference sequence). The CDR3 runs 13 residues. This CDR3 is CASRGYVSETQYF. CDR3 coding DNA: TGTGCCAGCCGGGGGTACGTCTCAGAGACCCAGTACTTC.

The CDR3 DNA is TGTGCCAGCAGTTTATCGGGTGGACAAGCGGGACAGGGGGTTGCCAAAAACATTCAGTACTTC. The encoded protein is CASSLSGGQAGQGVAKNIQYF. The chain joins TRBV27 to TRBJ2-4; 11 bases are a match to TRBD1. The V segment lost 0 bases and the J segment 1 base; nucleotides outside the gene matches: 14. The CDR3 runs 21 residues. Germline CDR1 and CDR2: MNHEY and SMNVEV (reference sequence).

V gene TRBV4-1 combines with J gene TRBJ2-2; 8 nucleotides match TRBD2. V lost 3 bases and J lost 7; bases outside the gene matches: 10. CDR3 length: 16 amino acids. Per the germline V gene, CDR1 is MGHRA and CDR2 is YSYEKL. In DNA form, the CDR3 reads TGCGCCAGCAGCCAGAGCAGCGGGAGTTCGGACGGGGAGCTGTTTTTT. Translation gives CASSQSSGSSDGELFF.

The rearrangement joins TRBV11-2 to TRBJ1-1; D is unclear. Germline V gene data show CDR1 as SGHAT and CDR2 as FQNNGV. The CDR3 contains 14 residues. Trimming took off 5 bases at V and 1 base at J, with 11 bases between the two ends. The DNA of the CDR3 is TGTGCCAGCAGCCCTATGTCGGGGAACACTGAAGCTTTCTTT. Translation gives CASSPMSGNTEAFF.

The rearrangement uses TRBV9 and TRBJ2-1; TRBD2 aligns across 7 bases. V lost 0 bases to trimming and J lost 2 bases; unmatched junction nucleotides: 2. Germline V CDR1 and CDR2: SGDLS, YYNGEE. The CDR3 is 15 amino acids. The CDR3 sequence is CASSVVTSAYNEQFF. The DNA for the CDR3 is TGTGCCAGCAGCGTAGTAACTAGCGCCTACAATGAGCAGTTCTTC.